This T cell receptor beta chain was identified in a study of blood T cell repertoires in COVID-19 (TCRdb year 2020). Background for the entire study: Samples covering the acute and convalescent phases of COVID-19 were provided by collaborators in the United States, Italy and Spain. The material from the prospective study consisted of cDNA or gDNA derived from T cells, B-cell-depleted T cells, or PBMCs. The dataset comprised deeply sampled blood TCRbeta repertoires from subjects exposed to, actively infected with, or recovered from COVID-19. A freely available public database, intended as a resource for researchers studying the immune response to SARS-CoV-2, is where the repertoires were released. The samples were drawn from the first 160 participants of the ongoing ImmuneRACE study and from 950 to 1,500 subjects provided by 6 global collaborators. The sample metadata nearly always contained a de-identified subject ID, COVID-19 status, age in years and sex. Where available, HLA class I and class II types were obtained from metadata supplied by the sample provider rather than from assay-based typing.

TCRbeta CDR3 regions were amplified from genomic DNA by means of the immunoSEQ Assay, a bias-controlled multiplex PCR. As for the original processing: The number of nucleated cells in each sample was estimated by amplification of reference gene primers within the assay. To quantify the absolute abundance of each unique TCRbeta CDR3 rearrangement, sequence reads were collapsed and filtered. Productive Simpson clonality was computed per sample as the square root of Simpson's diversity index over productive rearrangements. TCRdb holds this immuneACCESS table with in-frame rearrangements only. Some clones are missing; in checked studies, unresolved V genes explain under half, and the rest has no known cause. That table supplies the V and J calls and clone size; D and trimming were determined from the DNA. This sample has fewer than 350,000 clones in its table, and roughly 86% of those were observed once. Jointly, the top ten make up just under 1% of the sample.

This clone was found a few times. It lacks a known antigen. The record has no base qualities; no much larger clone is one base away. Participants in the prospective study were aged 18 to 89 years, lived in about two dozen United States geographic areas, and enrolled through a virtual design. In the prospective study, participants were assigned to cohorts based on the clinical history participants reported in a screening survey and a study questionnaire. ImmuneRACE Cohort 3 recovered participants were defined by two consecutive negative NP/OP PCR tests, healthcare professional clearance, or symptom resolution. Each participant in the prospective study had whole blood, serum and a nasopharyngeal or oropharyngeal swab collected by mobile phlebotomists. Participants in the prospective study had the option to provide additional blood draws and questionnaires over a roughly 2-month period. Before DNA extraction, prospective study blood samples were shipped either frozen or at room temperature.

What the work shows at the level of the full study, not this receptor alone: Clinical and demographic metadata were provided uncurated, with the amount varying by source and participant.

V sheds 4 bases and J sheds 1 base, leaving 7 bases between their ends. The CDR3 spans 13 residues, from the cysteine through the phenylalanine. Kept here is only the CDR3 DNA, which spans 39 bases and is read in frame from base 1. Based on the germline V gene, the CDR1 and CDR2 sequences are SNHLY and FYNNEI. The receptor was derived from a woman aged 25 to 39 who had recovered from COVID-19. The sequenced material came from PBMCs or T cells enriched from blood (not recorded which). Recombination linked TRBV2 to TRBJ1-1, with TRBD1 tentatively as D gene (6 bases match). CDR3 loop: CASSVQGNTEAFF. The DNA sequence is given as TGTGCCAGCAGTGTACAGGGGAACACTGAAGCTTTCTTT.